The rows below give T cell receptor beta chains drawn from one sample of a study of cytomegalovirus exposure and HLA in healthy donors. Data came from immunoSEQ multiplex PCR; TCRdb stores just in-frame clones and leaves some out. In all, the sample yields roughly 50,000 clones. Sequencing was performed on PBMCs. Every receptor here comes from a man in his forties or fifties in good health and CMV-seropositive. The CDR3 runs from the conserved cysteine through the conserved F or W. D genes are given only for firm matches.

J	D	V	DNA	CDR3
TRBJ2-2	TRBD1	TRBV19	TGTGCCAGTAGTATATGGGACAGGGCCACCGGGGAGCTGTTTTTT	CASSIWDRATGELFF
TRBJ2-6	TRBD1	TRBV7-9	TGTGCCAGCAGCAGACCCGGGACAGGAGTCTCTGGGGCCAACGTCCTGACTTTC	CASSRPGTGVSGANVLTF
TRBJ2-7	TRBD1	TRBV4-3	TGCGCCAGCAGCCAAGATTGGGGACAGGGGGGGCAGTACTTC	CASSQDWGQGGQYF
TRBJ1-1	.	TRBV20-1	TGCAGTGCATCACAGAACACTGAAGCTTTCTTT	CSASQNTEAFF
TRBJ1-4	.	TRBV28	TGTGCCATTGGGAGAGGTGAAAAACTGTTTTTT	CAIGRGEKLFF
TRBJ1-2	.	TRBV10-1	TGCGCCAGCAGTGAGTCCCACAGGGCCGGCTACACCTTC	CASSESHRAGYTF
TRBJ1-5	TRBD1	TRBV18	TGTGCCAGCTCACGGACACAGGGGTGGATTGGCAATCAGCCCCAGCATTTT	CASSRTQGWIGNQPQHF
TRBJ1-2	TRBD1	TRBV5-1	TGCGCCAGCAAAGAGGGGGCGCTTGGCTACACCTTC	CASKEGALGYTF
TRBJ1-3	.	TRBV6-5	TGTGCCAGCAGTTACCGGGCGGAGGCTGGAAACACCATATATTTT	CASSYRAEAGNTIYF
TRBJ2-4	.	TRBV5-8	TGTGCCAGCAGCTTGCCGGGTTTAGCCAAAAACATTCAGTACTTC	CASSLPGLAKNIQYF
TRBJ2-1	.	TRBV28	TGTGCCAGCAGTCTATCGAGGAGGAAGTTCTTC	CASSLSRRKFF
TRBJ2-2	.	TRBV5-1	TGCGCCAGCAGCTTGGGGGCCCGGACGAACACCGGGGAGCTGTTTTTT	CASSLGARTNTGELFF
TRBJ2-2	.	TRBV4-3	TGCGCCAGCAGCCAAGAGAATTTCAGGGGGGTAACCGGGGAGCTGTTTTTT	CASSQENFRGVTGELFF
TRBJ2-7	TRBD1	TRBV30	TGTGCCTGGAGTGGCGCGGGACAGGGCTACGAGCAGTACTTC	CAWSGAGQGYEQYF
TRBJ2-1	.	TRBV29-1	TGCAGCGTTGAGGGGGCAGGGCAAGATGAGCAGTTCTTC	CSVEGAGQDEQFF
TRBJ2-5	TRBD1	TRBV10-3	TGTGCCATCAGTGGGGGACAGGGGGCAACAGAGACCCAGTACTTC	CAISGGQGATETQYF
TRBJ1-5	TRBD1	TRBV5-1	TGCGCCAGCAGCCATTCCGGGACAGGCAATCAGCCCCAGCATTTT	CASSHSGTGNQPQHF
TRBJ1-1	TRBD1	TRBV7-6	TGTGCCAGCAGACGGACAGGGGGATCCTTGGCTTTCTTT	CASRRTGGSLAFF
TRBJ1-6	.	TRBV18	TGTGCCAGCTCGGACCTGGGATTCGGGACAACATATTCACCCCTCCACTTT	CASSDLGFGTTYSPLHF
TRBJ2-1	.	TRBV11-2	TGTGCCAGCAGCTTAGAGAGGAATGAGCAGTTCTTC	CASSLERNEQFF
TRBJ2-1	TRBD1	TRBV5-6	TGTGCCAGCAACTCGGGACAGGGTTCGTGGGGCTCCTACAATGAGCAGTTCTTC	CASNSGQGSWGSYNEQFF
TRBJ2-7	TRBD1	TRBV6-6	TGTGCCAGCAACGCCGGGACAGGTCCTTCCTACGAGCAGTACTTC	CASNAGTGPSYEQYF
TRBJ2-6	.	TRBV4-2	TGTGCCAGCAGCCAAGGGGCAGTCTCTGGGGCCAACGTCCTGACTTTC	CASSQGAVSGANVLTF
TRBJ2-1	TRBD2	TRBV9	TGTGCCAGCAGCGTAGGTGACGGGAGGGCATACAATGAGCAGTTCTTC	CASSVGDGRAYNEQFF
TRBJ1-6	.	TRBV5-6	TGTGCCAGCAGCTTATGGGGGCCTGTTTCACCCCTCCACTTT	CASSLWGPVSPLHF
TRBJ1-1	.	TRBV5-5	TGTGCCAGCAGCTTGGGGCCGGGGGGGGAAGCTTTCTTT	CASSLGPGGEAFF
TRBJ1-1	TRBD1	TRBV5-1	TGCGCCAGCAGCTTCCGGACAGGTCACACTGAAGCTTTCTTT	CASSFRTGHTEAFF
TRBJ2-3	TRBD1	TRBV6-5	TGTGCCAGCACCACGGGGACAGGGGCTGATACGCAGTATTTT	CASTTGTGADTQYF
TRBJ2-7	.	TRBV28	TGTGCCAGCAGTTTCCCCCTTTCCTCCTACGAGCAGTACTTC	CASSFPLSSYEQYF
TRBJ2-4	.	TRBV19	TGTGCCAGTAGTACCGGTCTTTTCACGGTAGCCAAAAACATTCAGTACTTC	CASSTGLFTVAKNIQYF
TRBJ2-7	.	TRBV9	TGTGCCAGCAGTGCACAGGGTCGGGGCTACGAGCAGTACTTC	CASSAQGRGYEQYF
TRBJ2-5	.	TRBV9	TGTGCCAGCAGCACCGGAGGCGGACCCCAGGAGACCCAGTACTTC	CASSTGGGPQETQYF
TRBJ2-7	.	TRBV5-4	TGTGCCAGCAGCTTGCCTACCGGAAACTACGAGCAGTACTTC	CASSLPTGNYEQYF
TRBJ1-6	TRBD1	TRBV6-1	TGTGCCAGCAGTGAAGCCTTGGACAGGACCACGGTCCACTTT	CASSEALDRTTVHF
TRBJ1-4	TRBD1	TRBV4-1	TGCGCCAGCAGCCATACTGGACAGGGCCCTTCGGCTAATGAAAAACTGTTTTTT	CASSHTGQGPSANEKLFF
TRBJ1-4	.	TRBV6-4	TGTGCCAGCAGTGAAGGTTCAGGTCCTAATGAAAAACTGTTTTTT	CASSEGSGPNEKLFF
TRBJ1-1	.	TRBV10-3	TGTGCCATCAGTGAGAAGCGAGGGCTGGAAGCTTTCTTT	CAISEKRGLEAFF
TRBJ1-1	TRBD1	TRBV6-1	TGTGCCAGCAGTGCTTTGACAGGGGGCGGCACTGAAGCTTTCTTT	CASSALTGGGTEAFF
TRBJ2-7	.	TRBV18	TGTGCCAGCTCACCGGGGGCAGACTACGAGCAGTACTTC	CASSPGADYEQYF
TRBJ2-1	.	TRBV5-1	TGCGCCAGCAGCCTGCAGGGAGGCGATGAGCAGTTCTTC	CASSLQGGDEQFF
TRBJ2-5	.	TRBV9	TGTGCCAGCAGCCCCACCGGGACACAGGAGACCCAGTACTTC	CASSPTGTQETQYF
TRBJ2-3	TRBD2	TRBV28	TGTGCCAGCAGTCCCTGGACTAGCGGGAGTTCAGATACGCAGTATTTT	CASSPWTSGSSDTQYF
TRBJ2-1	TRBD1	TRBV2	TGTGCCAGCCTTGACAGGGTCTCCTACAATGAGCAGTTCTTC	CASLDRVSYNEQFF
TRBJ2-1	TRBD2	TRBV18	TGTGCCAGCTGTAGCGGGAACTCCTACAATGAGCAGTTCTTC	CASCSGNSYNEQFF
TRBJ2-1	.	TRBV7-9	TGTGCCAGCAGCTCCGACTGGGTACCTAATGAGCAGTTCTTC	CASSSDWVPNEQFF